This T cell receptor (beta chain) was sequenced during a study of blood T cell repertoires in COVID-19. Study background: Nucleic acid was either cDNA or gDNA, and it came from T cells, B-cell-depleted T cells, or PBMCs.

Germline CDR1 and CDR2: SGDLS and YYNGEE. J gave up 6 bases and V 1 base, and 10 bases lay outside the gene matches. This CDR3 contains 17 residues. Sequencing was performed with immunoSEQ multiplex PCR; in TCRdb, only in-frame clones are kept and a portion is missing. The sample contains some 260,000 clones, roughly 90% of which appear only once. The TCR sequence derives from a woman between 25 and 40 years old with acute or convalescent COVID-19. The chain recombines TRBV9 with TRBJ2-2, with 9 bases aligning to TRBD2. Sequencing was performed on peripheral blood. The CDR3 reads CASSVIPLAGRAGELFF. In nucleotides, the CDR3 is TGTGCCAGCAGCGTAATCCCCCTAGCGGGACGCGCCGGGGAGCTGTTTTTT.